This T cell receptor beta chain comes out of a study of blood T cell repertoires in COVID-19. Study-wide context: Sample material is recorded as cDNA or gDNA derived from T cells, B-cell-depleted T cells, or PBMCs.

In this sample, this clone turned up a few times. Some clones are missing from TCRdb's copy, which holds only in-frame ones; the method was immunoSEQ multiplex PCR. The table records around 270,000 clones, around nine tenths of them present only once. The CDR3 covers 16 residues. Germline V gene sequence: CDR1 DFQATT, CDR2 SNEGSKA (reference sequence). Trimming stripped 3 bases from V and 0 bases from J, with 16 bases between. The rearrangement uses TRBV20-1 and TRBJ2-3; a weak D match, TRBD2 (6 bases). The sequence derives from a man aged 35-49 years with acute or convalescent COVID-19. The specimen sequenced was peripheral blood. In DNA, the CDR3 is TGCAGTGCTAGTCACTCCAAGCGGGTTAGCACAGATACGCAGTATTTT. This encodes CSASHSKRVSTDTQYF.